Each of the 32 T cell receptor beta chains below was sequenced from the same sample in a study of OX40 agonist ivuxolimab in advanced cancers. Clones were read by immunoSEQ multiplex PCR, and TCRdb kept only the in-frame ones, dropping some. This sample has 90,000 to 120,000 clones, with about 91% found just once. The sequences come from CD4+ or CD8+ T cells sorted from blood, collected in a trial of the OX40 agonist ivuxolimab. The receptor source for this set is an adult with an advanced solid tumor such as melanoma, head and neck, liver or kidney cancer.

This chain links TRBV18 with TRBJ1-5; D is ambiguous. Trimming took 2 bases from V and 7 from J, leaving 9 bases between them. From germline, CDR1 is KGHSH and CDR2 LQKENI. The CDR3 is 13 residues long. In DNA, the CDR3 is TGTGCCAGCTCACCAGGGCCGGAGCAGCCCCAGCATTTT. Amino acid sequence: CASSPGPEQPQHF.

CDR3 nucleotide sequence: TGTGCCAGTAGTATAACGGACAGTTCCTACGAGCAGTACTTC. Translating gives CASSITDSSYEQYF. The rearrangement joins TRBV19 to TRBJ2-7, with D tentatively TRBD1 (6 bases). CDR3 size: 14 residues. Germline V CDR1 and CDR2: LNHDA, SQIVND (reference sequence). V shed 2 bases and J shed 1 base, with 9 bases lying between them.

This chain joins TRBV21-1 and TRBJ1-5. TRBV21-1 is given as a pseudogene. This CDR3 comprises 13 residues. CDR3 sequence reads: CASSARNNQPQHF. CDR3 in DNA: TGTGCCAGCAGCGCCCGAAATAATCAGCCCCAGCATTTT.

The rearrangement joins TRBV4-2 to TRBJ2-7; the D is unclear. Germline CDR1 LGHNA, CDR2 YNFKEQ. This CDR3 has 15 residues. Trimming removed 2 bases at V and 3 bases at J, with 14 bases between. The CDR3 sequence: CASSQPQVGSYEQYF. Written as DNA, the CDR3 is TGTGCCAGCAGCCAACCTCAGGTGGGAAGCTACGAGCAGTACTTC.

The chain is built from TRBV5-1 and TRBJ1-4, with TRBD1 matching 10 bases. Unmatched junction bases numbered 4, after V lost 4 bases and J lost 7 bases. Looked up from germline, CDR1 is SGHRS and CDR2 is YFSETQ. This CDR3 region has 14 residues. The CDR3 region has the DNA TGCGCCAGCAGCGTGGGGACAGGGGCTGAAAAACTGTTTTTT. Translating it yields CASSVGTGAEKLFF.

V and J are TRBV9 and TRBJ2-3, with D possibly being TRBD1 or TRBD2 (6 bases each). The CDR3 is made up of 17 amino acids. V shed 5 bases and J shed 0 bases, with 19 bases lying between them. Germline loops: CDR1 SGDLS, CDR2 YYNGEE. The CDR3 spells CASSPVGQGTSTDTQYF. CDR3 in DNA: TGTGCCAGCAGTCCTGTAGGGCAGGGGACTAGCACAGATACGCAGTATTTT.

The rearrangement uses TRBV11-2 and TRBJ2-2, with D possibly called TRBD1 or TRBD2 (5 bases each). V shed 6 bases and J shed 6 bases, with 23 bases lying between them. The CDR3 is 17 residues long. The V gene's germline CDR1 is SGHAT and CDR2 FQNNGV. The CDR3, as DNA: TGTGCCAGCAGTAAGGAAAGCTGGCGAAGGGACCCCGGGGAGCTGTTTTTT. It encodes CASSKESWRRDPGELFF. The full variable domain, its missing parts supplied by reference TRBV11-2 and TRBJ2-2, is EAGVAQSPRYKIIEKRQSVAFWCNPISGHATLYWYQQILGQGPKLLIQFQNNGVVDDSQLPKDRFSAERLKGVDSTLKIQPAKLEDSAVYLCASSKESWRRDPGELFFGEGSRLTVL.

This chain joins TRBV7-8 and TRBJ2-1; TRBD1 might be the D (7 bases). Germline V gene data show CDR1 as SGHVS and CDR2 as FQNEAQ. The CDR3 is made up of 15 amino acids. V was clipped by 5 bases and J by 0 bases, with 11 bases between them. The CDR3 loop reads CASSPRGASYNEQFF. The CDR3 DNA is TGTGCCAGCAGCCCCAGGGGGGCCTCCTACAATGAGCAGTTCTTC.

The chain carries TRBV6-6 and TRBJ1-1; D not resolved. Trimming left V 4 bases short and J 7 bases short, with 10 bases between. This CDR3 region has 12 residues. Per germline, CDR1 MNHNY and CDR2 SVGAGI (reference sequence). The CDR3 is CASSSRTLEAFF. CDR3 nucleotide sequence: TGTGCCAGCAGTTCAAGGACTCTTGAAGCTTTCTTT.

The chain is built from TRBV28 and TRBJ1-2; 7 bases fit TRBD1. The CDR3 contains 16 residues. Germline V gene data show CDR1 as MDHEN and CDR2 as SYDVKM. V shed 5 bases and J 6 bases; nucleotides not matched to a gene: 15. CDR3: CASSASTGVRIHGYTF. CDR3 bases: TGTGCCAGCAGTGCCTCAACAGGGGTGAGGATCCATGGCTACACCTTC.

The chain links TRBV27 to TRBJ1-6, with a weak D call TRBD1 (6 bases). This CDR3 contains 14 residues. V lost 2 bases and J 7 bases, leaving 9 bases between the germline ends. CDR1 MNHEY and CDR2 SMNVEV come from the germline V gene (reference sequence). CDR3 amino acids: CASSLQGWNSPLHF. In DNA, the CDR3 is TGTGCCAGCAGTTTACAGGGGTGGAATTCACCCCTCCACTTT.

The V call is TRBV19, the J call TRBJ1-5; unclear D gene. In germline, CDR1 is LNHDA, CDR2 SQIVND (reference sequence). Trimming cost V 7 bases and J 1 base, with 23 bases left between them. CDR3 length: 18 amino acids. The CDR3 protein is CASTSGRAAVGSNQPQHF. CDR3 sequence (DNA): TGTGCCAGTACCTCCGGACGCGCGGCGGTAGGGAGCAATCAGCCCCAGCATTTT. Using reference TRBV19 and TRBJ1-5 for the parts outside the CDR3, the full variable domain is DGGITQSPKYLFRKEGQNVTLSCEQNLNHDAMYWYRQDPGQGLRLIYYSQIVNDFQKGDIAEGYSVSREKKESFPLTVTSAQKNPTAFYLCASTSGRAAVGSNQPQHFGDGTRLSIL.

This clone showed up just once. Because the CDR3 is missing its conserved closing phenylalanine or tryptophan, this is likely a read error. The DNA is omitted, as the CDR3 cannot be located on it reliably, and the CDR3 follows TCRdb's listing. The V and J genes are TRBV6-1 and TRBJ1-2. Germline CDR1 MNHNS, CDR2 SASEGT. The CDR3 spans 8 residues, counting both ends. The CDR3 here is CATRGGLA.

This chain links TRBV7-3 with TRBJ2-1; 9 positions match TRBD1. Looked up from germline, CDR1 is SGHTA and CDR2 is FQGTGA. Unmatched junction bases numbered 4, after V lost 4 bases and J lost 0 bases. This CDR3 is built from 16 residues. The chain's CDR3 is CASSYRGLSSYNEQFF. For the CDR3, the DNA is TGTGCCAGCAGCTACAGGGGGCTTAGCTCCTACAATGAGCAGTTCTTC. Full variable domain (missing parts from reference TRBV7-3 and TRBJ2-1): GAGVSQTPSNKVTEKGKYVELRCDPISGHTALYWYRQSLGQGPEFLIYFQGTGAADDSGLPNDRFFAVRPEGSVSTLKIQRTERGDSAVYLCASSYRGLSSYNEQFFGPGTRLTVL.

This clone was counted a single time. V is TRBV19 and J is TRBJ2-1; D may be TRBD1 or TRBD2 (5 bases each). This CDR3 region has 16 residues. Trimming removed 6 bases at V and 8 bases at J, with 23 bases between. Per germline, CDR1 LNHDA and CDR2 SQIVND (reference sequence). This CDR3 reads CASSYRRGVGNDEQFF. In DNA form, the CDR3 reads TGTGCCAGTAGCTATCGAAGGGGCGTCGGGAACGATGAGCAGTTCTTC.

This clone has just one count. The V and J genes are TRBV28 and TRBJ1-2, with D maybe TRBD1 (6 bases). The V gene's germline CDR1 is MDHEN and CDR2 SYDVKM. Trimming removed 4 bases from V and 6 bases from J, with 9 bases in between. This CDR3 contains 12 residues. CDR3 loop: CASSWGRNGYTF. The CDR3 DNA reads TGTGCCAGCAGTTGGGGGCGGAATGGCTACACCTTC.

The rearrangement joins TRBV4-1 to TRBJ2-7; the match to TRBD2 covers 10 bases. CDR3 length: 16 residues. Trimming removed 4 bases from V and 0 bases from J; junction bases left unmatched: 6. Germline loops: CDR1 MGHRA, CDR2 YSYEKL. The CDR3 region has the DNA TGCGCCAGCAGCCGATCTTTAGCGGGAGGCTCCTACGAGCAGTACTTC. The encoded protein is CASSRSLAGGSYEQYF.

The chain uses TRBV27 and TRBJ2-3, with a weak D call TRBD2 (9 bases). CDR3 size: 19 residues. Germline-derived CDR1 and CDR2 are MNHEY and SMNVEV (reference sequence). The ends were cut back, 4 bases at V and 4 bases at J, with 27 bases in the middle. CDR3 sequence reads: CASSSSVRGRQREADTQYF. The DNA for the CDR3 is TGTGCCAGCAGTTCGTCAGTCAGGGGGCGGCAGCGGGAGGCAGATACGCAGTATTTT.

This chain links TRBV7-2 with TRBJ1-5; D is possibly TRBD1 (5 bases). From germline, CDR1 is SGHTA and CDR2 FQGNSA. The CDR3 covers 15 residues. V shed 6 bases and J shed 6 bases, with 18 bases lying between them. The CDR3 region is CASSFTGGSGQPQHF. CDR3 sequence (DNA): TGTGCCAGCAGTTTTACGGGGGGTTCGGGTCAGCCCCAGCATTTT. Full variable domain (rest looked up from reference TRBV7-2 and TRBJ1-5): GAGVSQSPSNKVTEKGKDVELRCDPISGHTALYWYRQSLGQGLEFLIYFQGNSAPDKSGLPSDRFSAERTGGSVSTLTIQRTQQEDSAVYLCASSFTGGSGQPQHFGDGTRLSIL.

The chain recombines TRBV28 with TRBJ2-3; 10 bases map to TRBD1. With 6 bases clipped from V and 1 base from J, the junction kept 4 bases outside the gene matches. CDR1 is MDHEN and CDR2 is SYDVKM in the germline V gene. The CDR3 totals 15 residues. CDR3 protein: CASSKTGGGTDTQYF. The CDR3 bases are TGTGCCAGCAGCAAGACAGGGGGCGGCACAGATACGCAGTATTTT.

This sequence joins TRBV7-6 and TRBJ2-3, with D maybe TRBD1 (5 bases). V was clipped by 6 bases and J by 1 base, with 8 bases between them. This CDR3 spans 13 amino acids. Per the germline V gene, CDR1 is SGHVS and CDR2 is FNYEAQ. The CDR3 protein is CASSPGRTDTQYF. In DNA form, the CDR3 reads TGTGCCAGCAGTCCAGGGCGCACAGATACGCAGTATTTT.

The chain carries TRBV5-1 and TRBJ2-7; D possibly corresponds to TRBD2 (6 bases). The CDR3 runs 14 residues. Germline V lookup: CDR1 SGHRS, CDR2 YFSETQ. Trimming removed 0 bases at V and 3 bases at J, with 10 bases between. CDR3 DNA sequence: TGCGCCAGCAGCTTGGTGGAGGGAGTCTACGAGCAGTACTTC. Its protein product is CASSLVEGVYEQYF.

V is TRBV7-2 and J is TRBJ1-5; no firm D call. CDR3 length: 15 amino acids. Looked up from germline, CDR1 is SGHTA and CDR2 is FQGNSA. Trimming removed 1 base at V and 0 bases at J, with 7 bases between. This chain's CDR3 is CASSLGGYSNQPQHF. In DNA form, the CDR3 reads TGTGCCAGCAGCTTAGGCGGTTATAGCAATCAGCCCCAGCATTTT.

The gene calls are TRBV18 and TRBJ2-7; D is unclear. Trimming pared 3 bases from V and 0 bases from J, leaving 9 bases between. Germline CDR1 and CDR2: KGHSH and LQKENI. CDR3 length: 14 amino acids. CDR3 residues: CASSPRTDSYEQYF. The CDR3 nucleotides read TGTGCCAGCTCACCTCGGACGGACTCCTACGAGCAGTACTTC.

The chain joins TRBV7-6 to TRBJ1-1; D may be TRBD1 (5 bases). The ends were cut back, 0 bases at V and 1 base at J, with 6 bases in the middle. Germline V gives CDR1 SGHVS, CDR2 FNYEAQ. This CDR3 has 14 amino acids. The CDR3 bases are TGTGCCAGCAGCTTAGCGCAGGGGAACACTGAAGCTTTCTTT. This translates into CASSLAQGNTEAFF. Together with reference TRBV7-6 and TRBJ1-1, the CDR3 gives the full variable domain: GAGVSQSPRYKVTKRGQDVALRCDPISGHVSLYWYRQALGQGPEFLTYFNYEAQQDKSGLPNDRFSAERPEGSISTLTIQRTEQRDSAMYRCASSLAQGNTEAFFGQGTRLTVV.

The chain uses TRBV6-1 and TRBJ1-2; TRBD1 is a possible D gene (6 bases). Per the germline V gene, CDR1 is MNHNS and CDR2 is SASEGT. The germline V and J ends were trimmed by 4 bases and 4 bases, with 13 bases remaining between them. The CDR3 consists of 14 residues. In DNA form, the CDR3 reads TGTGCCAGCAGTGGGACAGCGAGTTCCTATGGCTACACCTTC. This codes for CASSGTASSYGYTF.

The V gene is TRBV29-1, the J gene TRBJ2-1; D remains unclear. V lost 5 bases and J lost 8, with 16 bases in between. Germline V CDR1 and CDR2: SQVTM, ANQGSEA. The CDR3 has 13 amino acids. The CDR3 DNA sequence: TGCAGCGTTCCCCTGTTGATTGGCCATGAGCAGTTCTTC. This sequence encodes CSVPLLIGHEQFF.

The rearrangement uses TRBV5-1 and TRBJ1-1, with no clear D. Trimming took 3 bases from V and 8 from J, leaving 14 bases between them. CDR3 length: 13 amino acids. The germline V gene encodes CDR1 SGHRS and CDR2 YFSETQ. In nucleotides, the CDR3 is TGCGCCAGCAGCTCAGGCCTCCTGGGGGAAGCTTTCTTT. It yields the protein CASSSGLLGEAFF.

J is TRBJ2-1 and V is TRBV6-4, with a tentative D call TRBD1 (5 bases). CDR1 and CDR2 (germline): MRHNA, SNTAGT. Trimming cost V 4 bases and J 10 bases, with 14 bases left between them. The CDR3 has 13 amino acids. The CDR3 here is CASSGLTGREQFF. DNA of the CDR3: TGTGCCAGCAGTGGACTTACAGGACGAGAGCAGTTCTTC.

This chain uses TRBV5-1 with TRBJ2-1; 9 bases map to TRBD1. This CDR3 spans 15 amino acids. The J segment lost 6 bases and the V segment lost 4 bases, leaving 8 bases of the junction unmatched. From germline, CDR1 is SGHRS and CDR2 YFSETQ. This CDR3 is CASSQNPTGGNEQFF. CDR3 nucleotides: TGCGCCAGCAGCCAAAATCCGACAGGGGGCAATGAGCAGTTCTTC.

Details on this clone: Compared with germline, one end of the junction differs, possibly owing to a read error. This chain connects TRBV2 to TRBJ2-7, with D maybe TRBD1 (5 bases). The CDR3 length is 12 residues. Germline V gives CDR1 SNHLY, CDR2 FYNNEI. CDR3 residues: CASLTQGGEQHF. The CDR3 nucleotides read TGTGCCAGCCTAACCCAGGGCGGCGAGCAGCACTTC. Full variable domain (remainder filled in from reference TRBV2 and TRBJ2-7): EPEVTQTPSHQVTQMGQEVILRCVPISNHLYFYWYRQILGQKVEFLVSFYNNEISEKSEIFDDQFSVERPDGSNFTLKIRSTKLEDSAMYFCASLTQGGEQHFGPGTRLTVT.

In its sample, this clone was seen once. The V call is TRBV28, the J call TRBJ1-6; D may be TRBD1 (6 bases). V lost 7 bases, J lost 6 bases, and 16 bases lay in between. This CDR3 contains 15 residues. Per germline, CDR1 MDHEN and CDR2 SYDVKM. The CDR3 region has the DNA TGTGCCAGCAAGGTAGGGGGGAGCCTTAATTCACCCCTCCACTTT. Translated, it gives CASKVGGSLNSPLHF.